The next 32 T cell receptor beta chains were all read from a single sample in a study of blood T cells in healthy people across ages. Then a second PCR, running roughly 7 to 12 cycles, was carried out with a sample-barcoded 5' primer and a J-beta primer mix. TCRdb ran MiXCR on the 5' RACE reads and lists one entry per CDR3 protein. Among fewer than 900,000 distinct CDR3 sequences, roughly 47% were seen once, and the ten largest hold less than 25%. The specimen was blood. These receptors were collected from a woman in her sixties in good health.

This chain joins TRBV19 and TRBJ2-1, with D possibly matching TRBD1 (6 bases). The CDR3 has 12 amino acids. V dropped 10 bases and J dropped 8 bases, with 15 bases sitting between them. The V gene's germline CDR1 is LNHDA and CDR2 SQIVND (reference sequence). In nucleotides, the CDR3 is TGTGCCACTGCAAACAGGGTAGATGAGCAGTTCTTC. Its translation is CATANRVDEQFF.

There are a few counts of this clonotype. The chain couples TRBV20-1 to TRBJ1-1; 7 nucleotides align to TRBD1. CDR3 length equals 17 residues. Germline V gene sequence: CDR1 DFQATT, CDR2 SNEGSKA (reference sequence). The V gene end was trimmed by 1 base and the J gene end by 5 bases; junction bases not matched to a gene: 16. CDR3 in amino acids: CSARGGNAEQGRTEAFF. The CDR3 bases are TGCAGTGCTAGAGGCGGAAACGCAGAACAGGGGCGGACTGAAGCTTTCTTT.

There are a few counts of this clonotype. The chain couples TRBV25-1 to TRBJ2-5; 8 positions agree with TRBD1. The germline V gene has CDR1 MGHDK and CDR2 SYGVNS. The CDR3 is 15 amino acids. Germline trimming cut 3 bases from V and 7 bases from J; bases unmatched to any gene: 10. The CDR3 bases are TGTGCCAGCAGTGACCCGACAGGGGCCCTAGGGACCCAGTACTTC. Its translation is CASSDPTGALGTQYF.

This CDR3 is CASSQGGTILSYEQYF. The CDR3 DNA sequence: TGTGCCAGCAGCCAAGGCGGGACCATCCTTTCCTACGAGCAGTACTTC. The V and J genes are TRBV3-1 and TRBJ2-7, with D perhaps matching TRBD2 (6 bases). Germline V gene data show CDR1 as LGHDT and CDR2 as YNNKEL (reference sequence). Trimming shortened V by 1 base and J by 1 base, and 14 bases separated the two germline ends. This CDR3 is 16 amino acids long.

The chain joins TRBV30 to TRBJ1-5; D possibly corresponds to TRBD1 (5 bases). CDR3 size: 15 residues. In germline, CDR1 is GTSNPN, CDR2 SVGIG (reference sequence). V lost 1 base and J lost 3, with 13 bases in between. The CDR3 bases are TGTGCCTGGAGTGGGGGGTCAGGTTTCAATCAGCCCCAGCATTTT. This translates into CAWSGGSGFNQPQHF.

The chain has TRBV7-2 and TRBJ1-2, with 7 bases identical to TRBD1. The CDR3 consists of 15 residues. CDR1 is SGHTA, CDR2 FQGNSA, per germline. V was pared by 2 bases and J by 4 bases, with 7 bases of the junction left unmatched. In nucleotides, the CDR3 is TGTGCCAGCAGCTTAAATAGGGACAGTCTCTATGGCTACACCTTC. Residues: CASSLNRDSLYGYTF.

This clonotype was observed a few times. The V and J genes are TRBV18 and TRBJ2-7; 7 bases agree with TRBD1. The V and J ends lost 4 bases and 2 bases, in that order; junction bases with no gene match: 8. Germline CDR1 is KGHSH and CDR2 is LQKENI. The length of the CDR3 is 15 residues. For the CDR3, the DNA is TGTGCCAGCTCACTCAACTACAGGGGAACCTACGAGCAGTACTTC. Protein product: CASSLNYRGTYEQYF.

This sequence joins TRBV9 and TRBJ1-1; a weak D match, TRBD1 (5 bases). Germline loops: CDR1 SGDLS, CDR2 YYNGEE. Trimming removed 0 bases at V and 4 bases at J, with 10 bases between. This CDR3 has 14 amino acids. The CDR3: CASSVDQGGTEAFF. The CDR3 DNA is TGTGCCAGCAGCGTAGATCAGGGTGGCACTGAAGCTTTCTTT.

V gene TRBV7-3 combines with J gene TRBJ2-3; 11 nucleotides line up with TRBD2. Unmatched junction bases numbered 5, after V lost 5 bases and J lost 1 base. The CDR3 has 16 amino acids. Germline assignment: CDR1 SGHTA and CDR2 FQGTGA. CDR3 DNA sequence: TGTGCCAGCAGCCCCCGACTAGCGGGGCGCACAGATACGCAGTATTTT. It codes for CASSPRLAGRTDTQYF.

This clonotype was counted only a few times. The rearrangement links TRBV7-9 to TRBJ2-1, with TRBD1 matching over 9 bases. This CDR3 is 14 amino acids long. Germline V gives CDR1 SEHNR, CDR2 FQNEAQ (reference sequence). Trimming removed 4 bases from V and 9 bases from J; junction bases left unmatched: 7. DNA for the CDR3: TGTGCCAGCAGCTCGGGACAGGGAAAATTTGAGCAGTTCTTC. Translated, it gives CASSSGQGKFEQFF.

This clonotype has just a few counts. This chain joins TRBV7-3 and TRBJ1-6; 7 nucleotides line up with TRBD1. This CDR3 is 18 amino acids long. The junction had 8 bases not matched to a gene; V was cut back by 1 base and J by 2 bases. CDR1 is SGHTA, CDR2 FQGTGA, per germline. The CDR3 loop reads CASSLSTYRGAYNSPLHF. CDR3 sequence (DNA): TGTGCCAGCAGCTTAAGTACCTACAGGGGTGCCTATAATTCACCCCTCCACTTT.

This clonotype appeared a few times. The rearrangement joins TRBV7-3 to TRBJ2-3; 7 nucleotides line up with TRBD2. V shed 0 bases and J 5 bases; nucleotides not matched to a gene: 5. This CDR3 region has 15 residues. Germline CDR1 and CDR2: SGHTA and FQGTGA. In nucleotides, the CDR3 is TGTGCCAGCAGCTTAACCAGCGGGGTGGGAGATACGCAGTATTTT. This sequence encodes CASSLTSGVGDTQYF.

The table lists this clonotype with a count of one. The gene calls are TRBV25-1 and TRBJ2-1, with D possibly being TRBD1 (6 bases). This CDR3 region has 16 residues. V dropped 0 bases and J dropped 5 bases, with 14 bases sitting between them. The germline CDR1 and CDR2 sequences are MGHDK and SYGVNS. The CDR3 reads CASSEYRQGSNNEQFF. The DNA of the CDR3 is TGTGCCAGCAGTGAATACAGGCAGGGGAGTAACAATGAGCAGTTCTTC.

The rearrangement joins TRBV27 to TRBJ2-1, with a tentative D call TRBD2 (6 bases). The CDR3 length is 15 residues. Germline V gene lookup returns CDR1 MNHEY and CDR2 SMNVEV (reference sequence). V lost 4 bases and J 5 bases, leaving 15 bases between the germline ends. The CDR3 spells CASSSTVWGDNEQFF. For the CDR3, the DNA is TGTGCCAGCAGTTCAACGGTCTGGGGGGACAATGAGCAGTTCTTC.

The CDR3 here is CSAPGRTSVNEQYF. CDR3 in DNA: TGCAGTGCCCCAGGCCGGACTAGCGTCAATGAGCAGTACTTC. The genes are TRBV20-1 and TRBJ2-7, with TRBD2 identical over 9 bases. V was pared by 6 bases and J by 7 bases, with 13 bases of the junction left unmatched. The CDR3 is 14 amino acids. Germline V gene lookup returns CDR1 DFQATT and CDR2 SNEGSKA (reference sequence).

The V and J genes are TRBV27 and TRBJ2-3; 9 bases match TRBD2. V shed 2 bases and J 5 bases; nucleotides not matched to a gene: 5. CDR3 length equals 15 residues. Germline-derived CDR1 and CDR2 are MNHEY and SMNVEV (reference sequence). CDR3 in amino acids: CASSLGLAGKDTQYF. The CDR3, as DNA: TGTGCCAGCAGTTTAGGGCTAGCGGGGAAAGATACGCAGTATTTT.

The rearrangement uses TRBV7-2 and TRBJ2-7; a weak D match, TRBD2 (6 bases). V was clipped by 2 bases and J by 4 bases, with 18 bases between them. This CDR3 spans 16 amino acids. The germline CDR1 and CDR2 sequences are SGHTA and FQGNSA. This chain's CDR3 is CASSLYGPYGGYEQYF. In DNA, the CDR3 is TGTGCCAGCAGCTTATACGGGCCCTATGGAGGGTACGAGCAGTACTTC.

In the case of this clonotype: A much larger clone differs from this one at a single base, so this may be a read error. V gene TRBV28 combines with J gene TRBJ1-2, with TRBD1 matching 8 bases. CDR1 and CDR2 (germline): MDHEN, SYDVKM. V shed 3 bases, J shed 5 bases, and the junction held 5 bases outside the gene matches. This CDR3 comprises 14 residues. The chain's CDR3 is CASSFGQGFYGYTF. The CDR3, as DNA: TGTGCCAGCAGTTTCGGACAGGGCTTTTATGGCTACACCTTC.

This clonotype was picked up a small number of times. V is TRBV9 and J is TRBJ1-1; D is unresolved. Germline-derived CDR1 and CDR2 are SGDLS and YYNGEE. The CDR3 is 12 amino acids. Trimming took 4 bases from V and 4 from J, leaving 8 bases between them. CDR3 loop: CASSPPGTEAFF. The CDR3 bases are TGTGCCAGCAGCCCGCCGGGCACTGAAGCTTTCTTT.

This clonotype was detected a few times. V usage is TRBV3-1 and J usage is TRBJ1-2, with 12 bases lining up with TRBD1. V lost 4 bases, J lost 2 bases, and 5 bases stayed unmatched. Germline V gene data show CDR1 as LGHDT and CDR2 as YNNKEL (reference sequence). The CDR3 is 16 amino acids. CDR3 sequence: CASSPGTGGRNYGYTF. In DNA, the CDR3 is TGTGCCAGCAGCCCCGGGACAGGGGGCAGAAACTATGGCTACACCTTC.

This clonotype appeared a few times. The chain recombines TRBV7-6 with TRBJ2-2; D call uncertain. Germline loops: CDR1 SGHVS, CDR2 FNYEAQ. V was clipped by 4 bases and J by 1 base, with 10 bases between them. This CDR3 is 15 amino acids long. CDR3 DNA: TGTGCCAGCAGCTCCGGACGGCAGAACACCGGGGAGCTGTTTTTT. Translation gives CASSSGRQNTGELFF.

The chain employs TRBV6-1 and TRBJ1-2; D is ambiguous. Germline assignment: CDR1 MNHNS and CDR2 SASEGT. V was trimmed by 3 bases and J by 6 bases, leaving 17 bases between them. The CDR3 loop spans 15 amino acids. CDR3 sequence: CASSEWEKLTHGYTF. CDR3 DNA sequence: TGTGCCAGCAGTGAGTGGGAGAAACTCACTCATGGCTACACCTTC.

A few counts support this clonotype. The genes are TRBV6-2 or TRBV6-3 and TRBJ2-7, with D perhaps matching TRBD1 (6 bases). This CDR3 is built from 14 residues. Germline CDR1 MNHEY, CDR2 SVGEGT. V lost 11 bases to trimming and J lost 5 bases, with 22 bases between them. DNA for the CDR3: TGTGCCGGCCCTCCGACAGGTGACTTCAACGAGCAGTACTTC. Its translation is CAGPPTGDFNEQYF.

This sequence joins TRBV7-6 and TRBJ2-3; D is possibly TRBD2 (5 bases). V gave up 5 bases and J gave up 1 base, with 10 bases separating them. Germline CDR1 is SGHVS and CDR2 is FNYEAQ. The CDR3 runs to 14 residues. CDR3 bases: TGTGCCAGCAGCCGAACTAGGGGCACAGATACGCAGTATTTT. This codes for CASSRTRGTDTQYF.

This clonotype was observed a few times. V and J are TRBV20-1 and TRBJ2-1; a weak D match, TRBD2 (6 bases). Germline values: CDR1 DFQATT, CDR2 SNEGSKA (reference sequence). The CDR3 has 15 amino acids. V was cut by 1 base and J by 8 bases, with 18 bases left in between. The CDR3 DNA reads TGCAGTGCTAGAGGGCGAATAGCGGCTCGGGATGAGCAGTTCTTC. Amino acid sequence: CSARGRIAARDEQFF.

This clonotype was observed a handful of times. The CDR3 region is CSARDLGTDLNEQFF. The CDR3 bases are TGCAGTGCTAGAGATCTTGGGACAGACCTTAATGAGCAGTTCTTC. The rearrangement joins TRBV20-1 to TRBJ2-1; 7 bases fit TRBD1. Unmatched junction bases numbered 9, after V lost 0 bases and J lost 7 bases. The CDR3 extends over 15 amino acids. Germline V gives CDR1 DFQATT, CDR2 SNEGSKA (reference sequence).

In its sample, this clonotype was seen once. This chain joins TRBV27 and TRBJ1-2; weak D call: TRBD1 (6 bases). Germline CDR1 is MNHEY and CDR2 is SMNVEV (reference sequence). The ends were cut back, 5 bases at V and 3 bases at J, with 16 bases in the middle. This CDR3 is built from 15 residues. The CDR3 protein is CASSPNRDNYYGYTF. The CDR3 DNA reads as TGTGCCAGCAGTCCGAACAGGGATAATTACTATGGCTACACCTTC.

This chain connects TRBV20-1 to TRBJ2-4; TRBD1 might be the D (6 bases). The J call could be wrong; TRBJ2-7 is a better fit for the DNA end. The germline gives CDR1 DFQATT, CDR2 SNEGSKA (reference sequence). The CDR3 is 15 amino acids. CDR3 in amino acids: CSARAPNHRAYEQYF. The CDR3 DNA follows: TGCAGTGCTAGAGCCCCTAACCACAGGGCCTACGAGCAGTACTTC.

The J gene is TRBJ2-7, the V gene TRBV2, with 9 bases matching TRBD2. Germline V gene data show CDR1 as SNHLY and CDR2 as FYNNEI. The trim removed 0 bases at V and 1 base at J, leaving 4 bases unmatched. The CDR3 totals 16 residues. The CDR3 is CASSEAGTSLSYEQYF. The CDR3 nucleotides are TGTGCCAGCAGTGAAGCCGGGACTAGCTTATCCTACGAGCAGTACTTC.

This clonotype showed up just a few times. The genes are TRBV27 and TRBJ2-4; D is possibly TRBD1 (6 bases). Matching the DNA end better, TRBJ2-7 makes the J call doubtful. The CDR3 runs 16 residues. Per the germline V gene, CDR1 is MNHEY and CDR2 is SMNVEV (reference sequence). The CDR3, as DNA: TGTGCCAGCAGTCTCCCCCTCTCCGGGACATTCTACGAGCAGTACTTC. It encodes CASSLPLSGTFYEQYF.

This chain links TRBV5-1 with TRBJ2-1, with TRBD2 matching 11 bases. J was trimmed by 3 bases and V by 5 bases; bases with no gene match: 7. The V gene's germline CDR1 is SGHRS and CDR2 YFSETQ. The CDR3 has 16 amino acids. As DNA, the CDR3 is TGCGCCAGCAGGGCCGTAGCGGGAGGGAACTACAATGAGCAGTTCTTC. Translation gives CASRAVAGGNYNEQFF.

This clonotype has a handful of counts. The chain employs TRBV4-2 and TRBJ2-1; TRBD2 agrees at 11 bases. There are 15 residues in the CDR3. The J segment lost 7 bases and the V segment lost 4 bases, leaving 6 bases of the junction unmatched. Germline V lookup: CDR1 LGHNA, CDR2 YNFKEQ. This CDR3 is CASSRASGGRNEQFF. The CDR3 nucleotides read TGTGCCAGCAGCCGGGCTAGCGGGGGGAGGAATGAGCAGTTCTTC.